This TCR beta chain comes out of a study of CD8+ T cells in alopecia areata. The CDR3 covers 18 residues. V shed 7 bases and J 0 bases; nucleotides not matched to a gene: 15. CDR1 is MDHEN and CDR2 is SYDVKM in the germline V gene. RNA extraction was followed by reverse transcription into cDNA, which acted as the sequencing template. Clones were sequenced by immunoSEQ multiplex PCR, and TCRdb holds only the in-frame ones, with some missing. The profile covers over 95,000 clones, with about two fifths appearing a single time and 1% to 1.5% taken by the ten largest. This clone was picked up a small number of times. It was from alopecia areata patients that lesional scalp punch biopsies and peripheral blood were collected.

Material for sequencing was CD4+ T cells sorted from blood. The V gene is TRBV28, the J gene TRBJ2-1; 7 bases line up with TRBD1. This clonotype was sampled from a human donor with alopecia areata. Here the CDR3 reads CASTLPLGQKNSYNEQFF. Written as DNA, the CDR3 is TGTGCCAGCACTCTACCGCTGGGACAGAAAAACTCCTACAATGAGCAGTTCTTC.